Below, 14 T cell receptor beta chains from the same sample are listed, as sequenced in a study of radiation and T cells in renal cell carcinoma. As to time point: blood 4 weeks post-SBRT, at nephrectomy. Regarding treatment: 15 Gy SBRT to primary tumor, nephrectomy 4 weeks later. Sequencing used immunoSEQ multiplex PCR; TCRdb keeps in-frame clones, though not all of them. The profile shows 130,000 to 150,000 clones, 70% to 90% of them singletons. Sequencing used blood, obtained from a patient whose treatment included radiotherapy and nephrectomy. Receptors were obtained from a woman aged 50 to 60 with renal cell carcinoma.

The chain has TRBV7-9 and TRBJ2-3; possibly TRBD1 for D (6 bases). V was clipped by 4 bases and J by 1 base, with 12 bases between them. From germline, CDR1 is SEHNR and CDR2 FQNEAQ (reference sequence). This CDR3 is built from 15 residues. CDR3 amino acids: CASSSPGVGTDTQYF. CDR3 coding DNA: TGTGCCAGCAGCTCTCCAGGGGTTGGCACAGATACGCAGTATTTT.

V is TRBV28 and J is TRBJ1-6; no definite D call. The CDR3 runs to 13 residues. Germline CDR1 reads MDHEN; CDR2 reads SYDVKM. V lost 3 bases and J 7 bases, leaving 7 bases between the germline ends. In nucleotides, the CDR3 is TGTGCCAGCAGTTTCCCGGGGAATTCACCCCTCCACTTT. Its protein is CASSFPGNSPLHF. Full variable domain (remainder filled in from reference TRBV28 and TRBJ1-6): DVKVTQSSRYLVKRTGEKVFLECVQDMDHENMFWYRQDPGLGLRLIYFSYDVKMKEKGDIPEGYSVSREKKERFSLILESASTNQTSMYLCASSFPGNSPLHFGNGTRLTVT.

The rearrangement uses TRBV2 and TRBJ1-5, with 8 bases that match TRBD1. In germline, CDR1 is SNHLY, CDR2 FYNNEI. The CDR3 covers 16 residues. V lost 5 bases and J lost 3; bases outside the gene matches: 9. The CDR3 spells CASSRGQAGLNQPQHF. The CDR3 nucleotides are TGTGCCAGCAGTAGGGGACAGGCGGGACTCAATCAGCCCCAGCATTTT.

The chain recombines TRBV14 with TRBJ1-6, with TRBD1 identical over 10 bases. Germline trimming cut 1 base from V and 10 bases from J; bases unmatched to any gene: 4. The CDR3 runs to 15 residues. CDR1 is SGHDN, CDR2 FVKESK, per germline. The CDR3 nucleotides are TGTGCCAGCAGCCAAGGGGACAGGGGTCGGTCACCCCTCCACTTT. Residues: CASSQGDRGRSPLHF.

V and J are TRBV5-4 and TRBJ2-1; no definite D call. The V end lost 4 bases, the J end lost 7 bases, and 6 bases lay between the germline ends. The germline V gene encodes CDR1 SGHNT and CDR2 YYREEE (reference sequence). CDR3 size: 11 residues. The CDR3 DNA sequence: TGTGCCAGCAGCCTTGCTAATGAGCAGTTCTTC. Residues: CASSLANEQFF.

This chain links TRBV6-5 with TRBJ1-5; D remains ambiguous. Germline V lookup: CDR1 MNHEY, CDR2 SVGAGI. This CDR3 has 13 amino acids. Trimming took off 6 bases at V and 1 base at J, with 7 bases between the two ends. CDR3 amino acids: CASSRGSNQPQHF. CDR3 in DNA: TGTGCCAGCAGCCGGGGAAGCAATCAGCCCCAGCATTTT.

This clone showed up just once. This chain uses TRBV27 with TRBJ1-2, with D possibly being TRBD1 (6 bases). The CDR3 covers 14 residues. V was pared by 7 bases and J by 4 bases, with 16 bases between. Germline assignment: CDR1 MNHEY and CDR2 SMNVEV (reference sequence). DNA of the CDR3: TGTGCCAGCACCCTAAGCGGGGGCGGCTATGGCTACACCTTC. Its protein product is CASTLSGGGYGYTF.

This clone was counted a few times. V usage is TRBV6-5 and J usage is TRBJ2-6; no reliable D call. From germline, CDR1 is MNHEY and CDR2 SVGAGI. The CDR3 extends over 14 amino acids. V lost 6 bases, J lost 1 base, and 7 bases lay in between. This CDR3 is CASSSQSGANVLTF. Here the CDR3 DNA reads TGTGCCAGCAGCTCCCAATCTGGGGCCAACGTCCTGACTTTC.

The chain couples TRBV6-6 to TRBJ1-5; 9 bases line up with TRBD1. This CDR3 comprises 15 residues. Trimming cost V 7 bases and J 0 bases; bases outside gene matches: 4. The germline gives CDR1 MNHNY, CDR2 SVGAGI (reference sequence). The CDR3 reads CASIRTGDSNQPQHF. The CDR3 bases are TGTGCCAGCATCCGGACAGGGGATAGCAATCAGCCCCAGCATTTT.

The V call is TRBV6-6, the J call TRBJ1-2; D perhaps matches TRBD1 (5 bases). This CDR3 comprises 11 residues. Germline V gene data show CDR1 as MNHNY and CDR2 as SVGAGI (reference sequence). The ends were cut back, 5 bases at V and 6 bases at J, with 7 bases in the middle. CDR3 bases: TGTGCCAGCAGTGAGGGGAATGGCTACACCTTC. Translated: CASSEGNGYTF.

The chain recombines TRBV10-2 with TRBJ1-3, with a tentative D call TRBD1 (5 bases). Germline V gene data show CDR1 as WSHSY and CDR2 as SAAADI. The ends were cut back, 4 bases at V and 2 bases at J, with 9 bases in the middle. CDR3 size: 14 residues. The CDR3 DNA reads as TGCGCCAGCAGTGCTATGGGGGCTGGAAACACCATATATTTT. Its protein is CASSAMGAGNTIYF.

This chain connects TRBV4-3 to TRBJ2-3; D might be TRBD1 (6 bases). The germline gives CDR1 LGHNA, CDR2 YSLEER. The CDR3 is 19 residues long. Trimming took 0 bases from V and 4 from J, leaving 23 bases between them. The CDR3 DNA is TGCGCCAGCAGCCAAGAGCACCGGGGCAGGGGCTACGTCCCAGATACGCAGTATTTT. Translated, it gives CASSQEHRGRGYVPDTQYF.

The chain combines TRBV10-1 with TRBJ2-1; 14 bases align to TRBD2. V dropped 5 bases and J dropped 3; count of bases not matched to a gene: 12. The CDR3 spans 19 residues. In germline, CDR1 is WNHNN, CDR2 SYGVQD (reference sequence). CDR3: CASSRESSGTSGGYNEQFF. The CDR3 coding sequence is TGCGCCAGCAGTCGTGAGTCCTCGGGGACTAGCGGGGGCTACAATGAGCAGTTCTTC.

The chain recombines TRBV4-3 with TRBJ2-5; the match to TRBD2 covers 11 bases. The trim removed 0 bases at V and 4 bases at J, leaving 1 base unmatched. The CDR3 has 15 amino acids. Germline V lookup: CDR1 LGHNA, CDR2 YSLEER. Here the CDR3 DNA reads TGCGCCAGCAGCCAAGAGGGGACTAGCGGAGAGACCCAGTACTTC. As protein: CASSQEGTSGETQYF.